Here is one T cell receptor beta chain with its context. Source study methods: Amplification of reference gene primers provided the estimated nucleated cell counts. TCRdb keeps only in-frame clones here, not all; method: immunoSEQ multiplex PCR. The V and J calls and clone size come from that table; D and trimming were worked out from the DNA. Here the sample spans approximately 200,000 clones, around 91% being singletons. The data derive from a study of blood T cell repertoires in COVID-19. In the study overall: PBMCs, B-cell-depleted T cells, or T cells provided the cDNA or gDNA that made up the material.

Participants were aged roughly 18 to 89 years, lived in roughly 23 US areas, and enrolled virtually. Participant-reported clinical history was the basis for cohort assignment. Losses at the gene ends were 6 bases for V and 4 bases for J; bases not matched to a gene: 9. Looked up from germline, CDR1 is SEHNR and CDR2 is FQNEAQ (reference sequence). The CDR3 sequence is 14 residues long. The source of this sequence is a young woman in a cohort exposed to, infected with or recovered from COVID-19 (not recorded which). The sequenced sample consisted of PBMCs or T cells enriched from blood (not recorded which). The V and J genes are TRBV7-9 and TRBJ2-7; 7 bases map to TRBD1. The CDR3 bases are TGTGCCAGCAGATCTGACAGGGTGTTATACGAGCAGTACTTC. Residues: CASRSDRVLYEQYF. The entire variable domain, with the rest obtained from reference TRBV7-9 and TRBJ2-7, is as follows: DTGVSQNPRHKITKRGQNVTFRCDPISEHNRLYWYRQTLGQGPEFLTYFQNEAQLEKSRLLSDRFSAERPKGSFSTLEIQRTEQGDSAMYLCASRSDRVLYEQYFGPGTRLTVT.